The clone carrying this T cell receptor (beta chain) was seen only a few times. TCRdb's table, derived via immunoSEQ multiplex PCR, lists solely in-frame clones and lacks some. This repertoire shows roughly 92,000 clones, 90% found once; its top ten account for 4.3%. The CDR3 runs 13 residues. The ends were cut back, 6 bases at V and 0 bases at J, with 8 bases in the middle. This record belongs to a study of blood T cell repertoires in COVID-19. The chain has TRBV12-3 or TRBV12-4 and TRBJ1-1, with D unclear. This TCR was recovered from a woman older than 75 with active or convalescent COVID-19. Sequencing was performed on peripheral blood. The CDR3 region is CASRRKLNTEAFF. In DNA form, the CDR3 reads TGTGCCAGCAGGCGAAAGTTGAACACTGAAGCTTTCTTT.